The entry that follows covers one T cell receptor beta chain sequence. This record belongs to a study of CD8 T cells in Susac syndrome. An input of about 0.5 to 1 ug of RNA was subjected to reverse transcription using random hexamers. In TCRdb, the immunoSEQ multiplex PCR reads were re-called with MiXCR into one record per CDR3 protein. The data hold 100,000 to 150,000 distinct CDR3 sequences, with around 94% observed a single time. The CDR3 has 16 amino acids. Germline V gene lookup returns CDR1 LGHDT and CDR2 YNNKEL (reference sequence). J was trimmed by 7 bases and V by 0 bases; bases with no gene match: 6. TEMRA cells were FACS-enriched and CD8+ and CD4+ T cells negatively isolated.

Sequencing was performed on CD8+ T cells from PBMCs. The V call is TRBV3-1, the J call TRBJ2-7, with 13 positions matching TRBD2. The clonotype was recovered from a human donor with Susac syndrome. The CDR3 DNA reads TGTGCCAGCAGCCAAGAACTAGCGGGGGGGCCTCAGGAGCAGTACTTC. It translates to CASSQELAGGPQEQYF.